This T cell receptor beta chain was identified in a study of CD8 T cells in ankylosing spondylitis (dated by TCRdb to 2017 to 2019). At the level of the whole study: The study set out to find disease-linked TCR variants by profiling T cell receptor beta repertoires in ankylosing spondylitis patients and healthy donors. The whole study cohort included roughly 110 healthy donors and 25 ankylosing spondylitis patients. Peripheral blood was sampled, and synovial fluid was additionally collected from ankylosing spondylitis patients.

Worth noting for this clonotype: The target of this receptor is not known. Base qualities were left out, and no much larger clone turns up one base away.

Here is what the overall study found, with its caveats: The disease-linked clones showed a CD8+ phenotype and occurred at relatively low frequencies in peripheral blood. A TCR beta motif of 8 or 9 highly homologous amino acid variants appeared characteristic of blood from ankylosing spondylitis patients. Some of the motif variants had been reported before in the synovial fluid and blood of reactive arthritis patients, a finding that suggests common disease-initiation mechanisms. The disease-linked clones were reported as significantly enriched in matched synovial fluid samples from ankylosing spondylitis patients.

TCRdb records Illumina HiSeq 2500 as the sequencer. Quantitative 5'-RACE with molecular barcodes was used to prepare TCR beta libraries. In the original analysis: A new computational method based on a probabilistic model of VDJ rearrangement was used to identify disease-linked TCR variants. The public sequencing data were trimmed at Q25 with fastp and processed into clonotypes with MiXCR by TCRdb, which kept only in-frame beta chains. Rows merge per CDR3 protein into single entries with the most common DNA and genes. The V and J calls and clone size are TCRdb's, not the authors'. The sample contains 700,000 to 850,000 distinct CDR3 sequences, 12% of them found a single time. In total, the top ten clones hold roughly 0.51% of the sample. Inclusive of the bounding cysteine and phenylalanine, the CDR3 is 13 residues long. Just CDR3 DNA is preserved here, 39 bases in frame from base 1. From a lookup of the germline V gene, CDR1 and CDR2 are SNHLY and FYNNEI. V and J are truncated by 5 bases and 4 bases respectively, leaving an intervening sequence of 12 bases.

The receptor chain draws on TRBV2 and TRBJ2-7; the best D guess is TRBD2, with 6 bases matching. The material sequenced was blood, either unsorted or a sorted T cell fraction (not recorded which). The TCR comes from a male donor with ankylosing spondylitis. The sequenced DNA is TGTGCCAGCAGTACGAACCGGGGGTACGAGCAGTACTTC. It codes for CASSTNRGYEQYF.